The clone carrying this T cell receptor beta chain was found a few times. Its antigen is not known. Libraries of TCR beta came from iRepertoire HTBI primers plus Arm-PCR of CDR3 regions. Each CDR3 protein is one row after TCRdb ran MiXCR on the multiplex PCR reads. Of over 350,000 distinct CDR3 sequences listed, 14% are singletons. This entry belongs to a study of regulatory T cells in long-lasting Graves disease. General study points: Persistent disease was characterized by preferential usage of TRBV28, TRBJ1-2 and TRBJ2-5.

Time point specified: newly diagnosed GD, antithyroid drugs for less than 3 months. The TCR library was made from RNA extracted from PBMCs. Germline CDR1 and CDR2: MNHEY and SMNVEV (reference sequence). CDR3 length: 17 amino acids. These data were also filed under a second study, of T cells in Graves' hyperthyroidism and ophthalmopathy. That paper notes: Peripheral blood also featured most of the thyroid clonotypes expanded above 0.001.

The sample consisted of peripheral blood mononuclear cells (PBMCs), taken at new diagnosis, from a patient treated with antithyroid drugs. The receptor's source is a woman between 45 and 65 years old with Graves disease. The chain joins TRBV27 to TRBJ2-3; D gene ambiguous. The J call is in doubt because the DNA end fits TRBJ2-5 better. The CDR3 loop is CASSVIPFGPVRETQYF. In DNA, the CDR3 is TGTGCCAGCAGTGTTATCCCCTTTGGCCCTGTTAGAGAGACCCAGTACTTC.